Listed below are T cell receptor beta chains from one sample, sequenced in a study of vaccination and CD4 T cells after COVID-19. These receptors have no known antigen. TCRdb passed the PCR reads through MiXCR, listing each CDR3 protein once. In the table there are around 12,000 distinct CDR3 sequences, roughly 48% of which are singletons. Sequences were obtained from CD4+ T cells from blood, cultured in vitro. Receptors originate from a human donor who had recovered from COVID-19. The CDR3 runs from the conserved cysteine through the conserved F or W. Each record gives: V gene, D gene, clone size, J gene, CDR3 DNA, CDR3 protein. A D gene is named only where the DNA matches it firmly. Rows give clone size only sometimes, using once, few, many, or a class for an expanded clone.

v_gene: TRBV5-1; d_gene: TRBD2; abundance: few; j_gene: TRBJ2-7; CDR3nt: TGCGCCAGCAGCTTGGAAGGGACTAGCGAACCTCCTTCCAACGAGCAGTACTTC; CDR3aa: CASSLEGTSEPPSNEQYF
v_gene: TRBV2; d_gene: TRBD1; abundance: few; j_gene: TRBJ1-4; CDR3nt: TGTGCCAGCAGCGAGGACAGGTTTAATGAAAAACTGTTTTTT; CDR3aa: CASSEDRFNEKLFF
v_gene: TRBV20-1; d_gene: TRBD2; abundance: .; j_gene: TRBJ2-1; CDR3nt: TGCAGTGTGGTGGATAGCGGGAGGGCCGGTGAGCAGTTCTTC; CDR3aa: CSVVDSGRAGEQFF
v_gene: TRBV25-1; d_gene: .; abundance: few; j_gene: TRBJ1-6; CDR3nt: TGTGCCAGCAGTGACTCAGGGGCAGCCTATAATTCACCCCTCCACTTT; CDR3aa: CASSDSGAAYNSPLHF
v_gene: TRBV28; d_gene: .; abundance: few; j_gene: TRBJ2-7; CDR3nt: TGTGCCAGCAGTTTAATCACACTAGGGGTCCACGAGCAGTACTTC; CDR3aa: CASSLITLGVHEQYF
v_gene: TRBV20-1; d_gene: TRBD2; abundance: few; j_gene: TRBJ2-3; CDR3nt: TGCAGTGCTAGAGGCACTAGCGGGTTGAGTGATACGCAGTATTTT; CDR3aa: CSARGTSGLSDTQYF
v_gene: TRBV28; d_gene: .; abundance: .; j_gene: TRBJ1-1; CDR3nt: TGTGCCAGCAGTTTGGAGGGGCTGAACACTGAAGCTTTCTTT; CDR3aa: CASSLEGLNTEAFF
v_gene: TRBV7-2; d_gene: .; abundance: few; j_gene: TRBJ2-2; CDR3nt: TGTGCCAGCAGCTTTCAAGGGATACCGACCGGGGAGCTGTTTTTT; CDR3aa: CASSFQGIPTGELFF
v_gene: TRBV19; d_gene: .; abundance: .; j_gene: TRBJ2-7; CDR3nt: TGTGCCAGTAGCCCAGAGACAGAAACCTACGAGCAGTACTTC; CDR3aa: CASSPETETYEQYF
v_gene: TRBV12-3/TRBV12-4; d_gene: TRBD2; abundance: .; j_gene: TRBJ2-1; CDR3nt: TGTGCCAGCAGTTTATATATTCGGGACAGTCTAGCGGGAGGACCCTACAATGAGCAGTTCTTC; CDR3aa: CASSLYIRDSLAGGPYNEQFF
v_gene: TRBV10-3; d_gene: .; abundance: .; j_gene: TRBJ2-5; CDR3nt: TGTGCCATCAGTGACGGAGCGGGAGAGACCCAGTACTTC; CDR3aa: CAISDGAGETQYF
v_gene: TRBV19; d_gene: TRBD2; abundance: .; j_gene: TRBJ2-3; CDR3nt: TGTGCCAGTAGTCCTCTAGCGGGAGGCACAGATACGCAGTATTTT; CDR3aa: CASSPLAGGTDTQYF
v_gene: TRBV12-3/TRBV12-4; d_gene: .; abundance: .; j_gene: TRBJ2-1; CDR3nt: TGTGCCAGCGGGGAGGAGTTTAGCGAGCAGTTCTTC; CDR3aa: CASGEEFSEQFF
v_gene: TRBV12-3/TRBV12-4; d_gene: .; abundance: .; j_gene: TRBJ2-1; CDR3nt: TGTGCCAGCAGTCCCCGGATGGGGCATGAGCAGTTCTTC; CDR3aa: CASSPRMGHEQFF
v_gene: TRBV6-1; d_gene: TRBD1; abundance: .; j_gene: TRBJ2-7; CDR3nt: TGTGCCAGCAGTGTTTTGACAGGGGGCCTTTACGAGCAGTACTTC; CDR3aa: CASSVLTGGLYEQYF
v_gene: TRBV20-1; d_gene: .; abundance: medium-sized; j_gene: TRBJ1-6; CDR3nt: TGCAGTGCTAGGGCAGTAGGTGGTTCACCCCTCCACTTT; CDR3aa: CSARAVGGSPLHF
v_gene: TRBV2; d_gene: .; abundance: .; j_gene: TRBJ2-5; CDR3nt: TGTGCCAGCGGCCAACTTGGGGCAGAAGAGACCCAGTACTTC; CDR3aa: CASGQLGAEETQYF
v_gene: TRBV6-1; d_gene: TRBD1; abundance: .; j_gene: TRBJ1-2; CDR3nt: TGTGCCAGCAGTGAAACAGGGGGCTCGTATGGCTACACCTTC; CDR3aa: CASSETGGSYGYTF
v_gene: TRBV7-2; d_gene: .; abundance: .; j_gene: TRBJ1-2; CDR3nt: TGTGCCAGCAGCTTATTGGGGGACTATGGCTACACCTTC; CDR3aa: CASSLLGDYGYTF
v_gene: TRBV5-6; d_gene: .; abundance: .; j_gene: TRBJ2-3; CDR3nt: TGTGCCAGCAGCCGAGGAGAGGGGTTCAACACAGATACGCAGTATTTT; CDR3aa: CASSRGEGFNTDTQYF
v_gene: TRBV2; d_gene: .; abundance: .; j_gene: TRBJ2-2; CDR3nt: TGTGCCAGCAGTGCGACTGTGAACACCGGGGAGCTGTTTTTT; CDR3aa: CASSATVNTGELFF
v_gene: TRBV20-1; d_gene: .; abundance: few; j_gene: TRBJ2-7; CDR3nt: TGCAGTGCTAGAGATCTGCGGGGTCCTGGGGACGAGCAGTACTTC; CDR3aa: CSARDLRGPGDEQYF
v_gene: TRBV7-9; d_gene: TRBD1; abundance: .; j_gene: TRBJ1-4; CDR3nt: TGTGCCAGCAGCCATATGAAGGGGGCGAGAGATGAAAAACTGTTTTTT; CDR3aa: CASSHMKGARDEKLFF
v_gene: TRBV5-1; d_gene: .; abundance: .; j_gene: TRBJ2-1; CDR3nt: TGCGCCAGCAGCTTGGTGGTAGTCGACTCCTACAATGAGCAGTTCTTC; CDR3aa: CASSLVVVDSYNEQFF
v_gene: TRBV20-1; d_gene: .; abundance: .; j_gene: TRBJ1-1; CDR3nt: TGCAGTGCGAGAGAGGGGACCCGGGTAAACACTGAAGCTTTCTTT; CDR3aa: CSAREGTRVNTEAFF
v_gene: TRBV27; d_gene: TRBD2; abundance: once; j_gene: TRBJ2-1; CDR3nt: TGTGCCAGCAGTTTATCGATTCCCCGAATAGCGGGATACGGGGAGCAGTTCTTC; CDR3aa: CASSLSIPRIAGYGEQFF
v_gene: TRBV6-5; d_gene: .; abundance: .; j_gene: TRBJ2-3; CDR3nt: TGTGCCAGCAGTTACGGCGGGAGCACAGATACGCAGTATTTT; CDR3aa: CASSYGGSTDTQYF
v_gene: TRBV7-8; d_gene: TRBD2; abundance: .; j_gene: TRBJ2-3; CDR3nt: TGTGCCAGCAGCTTCTATAGCGGGAGAGGCACAGATACGCAGTATTTT; CDR3aa: CASSFYSGRGTDTQYF
v_gene: TRBV5-4; d_gene: .; abundance: .; j_gene: TRBJ1-1; CDR3nt: TGTGCCAGCAGCTTGGACGGGGGTGGGACTGAAGCTTTCTTT; CDR3aa: CASSLDGGGTEAFF
v_gene: TRBV30; d_gene: TRBD2; abundance: few; j_gene: TRBJ2-2; CDR3nt: TGTGCCTGGAGTGTCGCTAGCGGGAGGACCGGGGAGCTGTTTTTT; CDR3aa: CAWSVASGRTGELFF
v_gene: TRBV6-2/TRBV6-3; d_gene: .; abundance: few; j_gene: TRBJ1-5; CDR3nt: TGTGCCAGCAGTTATTGGGAGAATGGCAATCAGCCCCAGCATTTT; CDR3aa: CASSYWENGNQPQHF
v_gene: TRBV6-2/TRBV6-3; d_gene: TRBD2; abundance: .; j_gene: TRBJ2-3; CDR3nt: TGTGCCAGCAGTTACCCGAGCGGGAGGGCCCATACGCAGTATTTT; CDR3aa: CASSYPSGRAHTQYF
v_gene: TRBV19; d_gene: TRBD1; abundance: once; j_gene: TRBJ2-7; CDR3nt: TGTGCCAGTAGTATAACAGGGGGAGGTTTCACGTCCTACGAGCAGTACTTC; CDR3aa: CASSITGGGFTSYEQYF
v_gene: TRBV20-1; d_gene: TRBD2; abundance: .; j_gene: TRBJ2-1; CDR3nt: TGCAGTGCTCTGACTAGCGGAGTGAAATGGTCCTACAATGAGCAGTTCTTC; CDR3aa: CSALTSGVKWSYNEQFF
v_gene: TRBV20-1; d_gene: .; abundance: few; j_gene: TRBJ2-7; CDR3nt: TGCAGTGCTAGATCATACGACGAGCAGTACTTC; CDR3aa: CSARSYDEQYF
v_gene: TRBV30; d_gene: .; abundance: .; j_gene: TRBJ2-3; CDR3nt: TGTGCCTGGAGAGACCTCACTGGAGGGTACACAGATACGCAGTATTTT; CDR3aa: CAWRDLTGGYTDTQYF
v_gene: TRBV5-1; d_gene: .; abundance: few; j_gene: TRBJ2-1; CDR3nt: TGCGCCAGCAGCTCCTCCTCCCTTAGCGGAATACTCTACAATGAGCAGTTCTTC; CDR3aa: CASSSSSLSGILYNEQFF
v_gene: TRBV27; d_gene: .; abundance: .; j_gene: TRBJ2-7; CDR3nt: TGTGCCAGCAGTTTATCAGTTCCCGCTAGCACCTACGAGCAGTACTTC; CDR3aa: CASSLSVPASTYEQYF
v_gene: TRBV12-5; d_gene: TRBD1; abundance: .; j_gene: TRBJ2-5; CDR3nt: TGTGCTAGTGGAGCCGGGACAGGGGGAGGAGAGACCCAGTACTTC; CDR3aa: CASGAGTGGGETQYF
v_gene: TRBV5-1; d_gene: .; abundance: .; j_gene: TRBJ1-2; CDR3nt: TGCGCCAGCAGCTTCGACGGCAGCGCTAACTATGGCTACACCTTC; CDR3aa: CASSFDGSANYGYTF
v_gene: TRBV28; d_gene: TRBD1; abundance: .; j_gene: TRBJ2-5; CDR3nt: TGTGCCAGCAGTTTAGAGGGGGCAAGGGAGACCCAGTACTTC; CDR3aa: CASSLEGARETQYF
v_gene: TRBV7-9; d_gene: .; abundance: .; j_gene: TRBJ2-6; CDR3nt: TGTGCCAGCAGCGCAGACAGCTCTGGGGCCAACGTCCTGACTTTC; CDR3aa: CASSADSSGANVLTF
v_gene: TRBV27; d_gene: .; abundance: few; j_gene: TRBJ1-2; CDR3nt: TGTGCCAGCAGTTTTGGGGCGGAATATGGCTACACCTTC; CDR3aa: CASSFGAEYGYTF
v_gene: TRBV25-1; d_gene: .; abundance: .; j_gene: TRBJ2-3; CDR3nt: TGTGCCAGCAGTGAATGGTCCCTCACACAGGGGGGGATCACAGATACGCAGTATTTT; CDR3aa: CASSEWSLTQGGITDTQYF
v_gene: TRBV20-1; d_gene: .; abundance: few; j_gene: TRBJ1-2; CDR3nt: TGCAGTGCTAGAGATCCTGTCGGCGCAAACTATGGCTACACCTTC; CDR3aa: CSARDPVGANYGYTF
v_gene: TRBV5-1; d_gene: TRBD1; abundance: .; j_gene: TRBJ1-1; CDR3nt: TGCGCCAGCAGCAGGCGACAGGGGGTGACTGAAGCTTTCTTT; CDR3aa: CASSRRQGVTEAFF
v_gene: TRBV19; d_gene: .; abundance: medium-sized; j_gene: TRBJ1-5; CDR3nt: TGTGCCAGTAGTACAGGGACCGGGTACCACAGCAATCAGCCCCAGCATTTT; CDR3aa: CASSTGTGYHSNQPQHF
v_gene: TRBV6-5; d_gene: .; abundance: few; j_gene: TRBJ1-6; CDR3nt: TGTGCCAGCAGTTACTCGGGTTTTGGATCACCCCTCCACTTT; CDR3aa: CASSYSGFGSPLHF
v_gene: TRBV6-2/TRBV6-3; d_gene: TRBD2; abundance: few; j_gene: TRBJ2-7; CDR3nt: TGTGCCAGCAGTCTGATGAAGGGACTAGCGGGAGGCTACGAGCAGTACTTC; CDR3aa: CASSLMKGLAGGYEQYF
v_gene: TRBV28; d_gene: .; abundance: .; j_gene: TRBJ2-2; CDR3nt: TGTGCCAGCACCGTCTGGGGGTGGGGTAGCGGCAGGGAAAGAACCGGGGAGCTGTTTTTT; CDR3aa: CASTVWGWGSGRERTGELFF
v_gene: TRBV24-1; d_gene: .; abundance: .; j_gene: TRBJ2-3; CDR3nt: TGTGCCACCAGTGATTTTTTATCAGATACGCAGTATTTT; CDR3aa: CATSDFLSDTQYF
v_gene: TRBV30; d_gene: .; abundance: .; j_gene: TRBJ2-2; CDR3nt: TGTGCCTGGAGTTGGCAGTACACCGGGGAGCTGTTTTTT; CDR3aa: CAWSWQYTGELFF